In its sample, the clone carrying this TCR beta chain was seen a few times. The antigen remains undetermined. Other DNA sequences in this specimen translate into the identical CDR3. Germline V gene data show CDR1 as SEHNR and CDR2 as FQNEAQ (reference sequence). Trimming pared 1 base from V and 5 bases from J, leaving 8 bases between. The CDR3 extends over 13 amino acids. The sample is drawn from a study of shared clonotypes between healthy human individuals. Investigators divided CD4+ cells into CD45RA+ naive and CD45RA-negative memory subsets. Method: immunoSEQ multiplex PCR; TCRdb's copy keeps in-frame clones and lacks some. The sample consists of about 2.4 million clones, roughly 93% of them appearing once. Overall study findings and caveats: Researchers found naive subsets generally carried larger estimated richness than memory subsets. Lower generation probabilities were found for non-shared clonotypes than for those shared by all four donors.

The receptor's source is a man aged 18-30 years in good health. Some clones in this sample may be carry-over from other donors' samples. The J gene is TRBJ1-1, the V gene TRBV7-9; D gene ambiguous. Sequencing was done on a sample of naive CD4+ T cells from PBMCs. Subset indicated: CD45RA+ positively selected. The CDR3 here is CASSLGSGTEAFF. In DNA, the CDR3 is TGTGCCAGCAGCTTAGGTTCGGGGACTGAAGCTTTCTTT.